This TCR beta chain was identified in a study of blood T cell repertoires in COVID-19. At the level of the study: Acute and convalescent COVID-19 specimens originated in the United States, Italy and Spain.

Authors' data handling: Cell counts per sample came from amplifying reference gene primers. The data were produced by immunoSEQ multiplex PCR, yet TCRdb's version contains in-frame clones alone and is incomplete. That table gives V, J and clone size, and the DNA gave D and trimming. The sample consists of 150,000 to 200,000 clones, about 87% of them appearing once. The specimen was peripheral blood. The sequence was obtained from a woman aged 18-29 years who had recovered from COVID-19.

The CDR3 loop is CASSADTAIRETQYF. Here the CDR3 DNA reads TGTGCCAGTAGTGCGGACACTGCGATCAGGGAGACCCAGTACTTC. The chain employs TRBV19 and TRBJ2-5; D perhaps matches TRBD1 (5 bases). V lost 5 bases to trimming and J lost 5 bases, with 18 bases between them. The CDR3 covers 15 residues. Germline CDR1 and CDR2: LNHDA and SQIVND (reference sequence).